The TCR beta chain under discussion was sequenced for a study of blood T cell repertoires in COVID-19. Study context: Samples came from the United States, Italy and Spain, spanning acute and convalescent COVID-19. T cells, B-cell-depleted T cells, or PBMCs provided the cDNA or gDNA that served as material.

The CDR3 consists of 15 residues. V trimming: 5 bases; J trimming: 5 bases; junction bases outside the gene matches: 10. The germline V gene has CDR1 SGHRS and CDR2 YFSETQ. In the authors' workflow: By means of reference gene primer amplification, nucleated cell counts were estimated. Assay: immunoSEQ multiplex PCR; the TCRdb copy retains only in-frame clones and omits some. V and J calls plus clone size are reproduced from that table; the DNA served to infer D and trimming. The data hold roughly 170,000 clones, with approximately 84% observed a single time. This sequence joins TRBV5-1 and TRBJ2-3; 8 bases map to TRBD1. Source material: peripheral blood. This TCR was recovered from a human donor in a cohort sampled during active COVID-19. The CDR3 DNA sequence: TGCGCCAGCAGTTGGCGACAGGGGAGAGGAGATACGCAGTATTTT. Protein sequence: CASSWRQGRGDTQYF. The full variable domain, in which reference TRBV5-1 and TRBJ2-3 provide the parts outside the CDR3, is KAGVTQTPRYLIKTRGQQVTLSCSPISGHRSVSWYQQTPGQGLQFLFEYFSETQRNKGNFPGRFSGRQFSNSRSEMNVSTLELGDSALYLCASSWRQGRGDTQYFGPGTRLTVL.